This T cell receptor beta chain was documented in a study of human T cells and chemical hapten exposure. Study-level background: Each patient's scalp received weekly diphenylcyclopropenone throughout the approximately 25-week study. The study, taken as a whole, reports: Donors in the study had alopecia, meaning their immune response may differ from healthy people's.

This clonotype was seen ten or more times. Its specificity is unknown. The time point denotes: patch test 1, 2 weeks after DPC sensitization. Treatment of the sample: therapeutic diphenylcyclopropenone sensitization with weekly scalp DPC. This CDR3 region has 15 residues. Germline V CDR1 and CDR2: LNHDA, SQIVND (reference sequence). V lost 6 bases to trimming and J lost 0 bases, with 14 bases between them. Per the original data handling: From roughly 23,000 to 700,000 TCRs were found per sample, with a median of about 96,000. TCRdb analysed the RACE reads with MiXCR anew, one entry per CDR3 protein. It is TCRdb's table, rather than the study itself, that gives the V and J calls and clone size. The profile shows under 85,000 distinct CDR3 sequences, 10% of them singletons.

Source: whole blood, taken in connection with sensitization to the hapten diphenylcyclopropenone (DPC). The chain uses TRBV19 and TRBJ1-2; D possibly corresponds to TRBD1 (6 bases). This clonotype was sampled from a woman between 45 and 60 years old with alopecia areata. Some clones in this sample may be carry-over from other donors' samples. Here the CDR3 reads CASSSRDTANYGYTF. For the CDR3, the DNA is TGTGCCAGTAGCTCCCGGGACACTGCTAACTATGGCTACACCTTC.